This T cell receptor (beta chain) was identified during a study of blood T cell repertoires in COVID-19. Study at large: COVID-19 samples, acute and convalescent, were from the United States, Italy and Spain. T cells, B-cell-depleted T cells, or PBMCs provided the cDNA or gDNA that served as material.

Seattle-derived patients entered the study during active infection and were followed longitudinally. In the original analysis: Estimated nucleated cell counts came from reference gene primer amplification. Profiling relied on immunoSEQ multiplex PCR, and the TCRdb table lists in-frame clones only, not all of them. The DNA was the basis for D and trimming; V, J and clone size are from that table. The sample gives more than 85,000 clones, around 88% of which show up once; around 2% is in the top ten. Trimming cost V 1 base and J 3 bases, with 13 bases left between them. From germline, CDR1 is SGHVS and CDR2 FNYEAQ. The CDR3 is made up of 16 amino acids.

Source material: peripheral blood. This sequence joins TRBV7-6 and TRBJ1-5; no firm D call. The TCR sequence derives from a man between 45 and 60 years old with COVID-19, enrolled during active disease. The DNA of the CDR3 is TGTGCCAGCAGCTTAGGGGAGGCAGCTATCAATCAGCCCCAGCATTTT. Amino acid sequence: CASSLGEAAINQPQHF.